Shown below are 14 T cell receptor beta chains from a single sample sequenced in a study of beta chain features in type 1 diabetes. Study results and caveats: Shorter TCRB CDR3s, moderately but significantly so, were found in Type 1 diabetes patients in all four CD4+ subsets.

Their antigen targets remain unknown. Investigators reverse transcribed all isolated RNA, so they sequenced expressed TCRB transcripts. The protocol was immunoSEQ multiplex PCR, while the TCRdb copy is restricted to in-frame clones and leaves out a portion. The repertoire holds 250,000 to 300,000 clones, 20% to 25% seen once, with about 0.012% in the top ten. The sequencing sample was made of naive CD4+ T cells from blood. These receptor sequences come from a woman in her twenties or thirties with type 1 diabetes.

This chain connects TRBV6-5 to TRBJ2-7; 8 bases match TRBD2. This CDR3 has 15 amino acids. Germline CDR1 and CDR2: MNHEY and SVGAGI. V shed 6 bases, J shed 0 bases, and the junction held 7 bases outside the gene matches. CDR3 amino acids: CASSPGRAVSYEQYF. The CDR3 DNA follows: TGTGCCAGCAGCCCCGGGAGGGCAGTCTCCTACGAGCAGTACTTC.

This clone came up a few times. This chain uses TRBV9 with TRBJ2-1; the D gene is possibly TRBD1 (7 bases). CDR1 and CDR2 from the germline V gene are SGDLS and YYNGEE. This CDR3 spans 14 amino acids. V was shortened by 1 base and J by 15 bases, with 20 bases between the two germline ends. The CDR3, as DNA: TGTGCCAGCAGCGTAAACAACCAACAGGGGAGGCGGTTCTTC. Encoded protein: CASSVNNQQGRRFF.

This rearrangement joins TRBV18 to TRBJ2-5, with 8 bases lining up with TRBD1. V was clipped by 6 bases and J by 1 base; unmatched bases: 4. The germline CDR1 and CDR2 sequences are KGHSH and LQKENI. There are 14 residues in the CDR3. In DNA form, the CDR3 reads TGTGCCAGCTCCCCCCAGGGGGCCCAAGAGACCCAGTACTTC. It yields the protein CASSPQGAQETQYF. The full variable domain, in which reference TRBV18 and TRBJ2-5 provide the parts outside the CDR3, is NAGVMQNPRHLVRRRGQEARLRCSPMKGHSHVYWYRQLPEEGLKFMVYLQKENIIDESGMPKERFSAEFPKEGPSILRIQQVVRGDSAAYFCASSPQGAQETQYFGPGTRLLVL.

This clone appeared a few times. The rearrangement joins TRBV7-9 to TRBJ1-1; D call uncertain. The CDR3 is 19 residues long. Trimming removed 0 bases at V and 1 base at J, with 21 bases between. Looked up from germline, CDR1 is SEHNR and CDR2 is FQNEAQ (reference sequence). The CDR3 DNA reads TGTGCCAGCAGCTTAGCGTTCCAGGCCGTACGCGGGCAGAACACTGAAGCTTTCTTT. Its translation is CASSLAFQAVRGQNTEAFF. Supplemented by reference TRBV7-9 and TRBJ1-1, the full variable domain reads DTGVSQNPRHKITKRGQNVTFRCDPISEHNRLYWYRQTLGQGPEFLTYFQNEAQLEKSRLLSDRFSAERPKGSFSTLEIQRTEQGDSAMYLCASSLAFQAVRGQNTEAFFGQGTRLTVV.

The genes are TRBV2 and TRBJ1-1, with D possibly TRBD1 on 6 matching bases. V gave up 1 base and J gave up 12 bases, with 12 bases separating them. This CDR3 has 12 residues. The germline gives CDR1 SNHLY, CDR2 FYNNEI. In DNA form, the CDR3 reads TGTGCCAGCAGTGAAGGCGTCAGGGGAACTTTCTTT. It specifies CASSEGVRGTFF.

The rearrangement joins TRBV7-2 to TRBJ2-4; 10 bases are shared with TRBD1. Germline loops: CDR1 SGHTA, CDR2 FQGNSA. With 1 base clipped from V and 3 bases from J, the junction kept 3 bases outside the gene matches. CDR3 length equals 16 residues. The CDR3 is CASSLGDRGNKNIQYF. In nucleotides, the CDR3 is TGTGCCAGCAGCTTAGGGGACAGGGGCAACAAAAACATTCAGTACTTC.

This rearrangement joins TRBV4-1 to TRBJ2-3; 8 positions agree with TRBD2. Per the germline V gene, CDR1 is MGHRA and CDR2 is YSYEKL. V trimming: 1 base; J trimming: 5 bases; junction bases outside the gene matches: 5. This CDR3 spans 15 amino acids. CDR3 bases: TGCGCCAGCAGCCAAGTCGGACTAGCCGTAGATACGCAGTATTTT. It translates to CASSQVGLAVDTQYF.

This clone has just a few counts. The V and J genes are TRBV19 and TRBJ2-1; 11 bases map to TRBD2. V was pared by 2 bases and J by 5 bases, with 5 bases of the junction left unmatched. This CDR3 region has 16 residues. In germline, CDR1 is LNHDA, CDR2 SQIVND (reference sequence). The CDR3 sequence: CASSITGLAENNEQFF. As DNA, the CDR3 is TGTGCCAGTAGTATAACGGGACTAGCGGAAAACAATGAGCAGTTCTTC.

This clone was observed a handful of times. This chain uses TRBV6-6 with TRBJ2-1, with 7 positions matching TRBD1. Unmatched junction bases numbered 5, after V lost 3 bases and J lost 3 bases. Per germline, CDR1 MNHNY and CDR2 SVGAGI (reference sequence). The CDR3 spans 15 residues. The CDR3 here is CASSYEGAGYNEQFF. CDR3 nucleotide sequence: TGTGCCAGCAGTTATGAGGGGGCTGGCTACAATGAGCAGTTCTTC.

This clone was detected only once. V is TRBV11-3 and J is TRBJ2-3, with D possibly being TRBD2 (5 bases). Trimming pared 5 bases from V and 3 bases from J, leaving 15 bases between. The CDR3 has 15 amino acids. Germline loops: CDR1 SGHNT, CDR2 YENEEA. Here the CDR3 DNA reads TGTGCCAGCAGCGTCACCGGGGTTCCGACAGATACGCAGTATTTT. Its translation: CASSVTGVPTDTQYF. The full variable domain, rest sourced from reference TRBV11-3 and TRBJ2-3, is EAGVVQSPRYKIIEKKQPVAFWCNPISGHNTLYWYLQNLGQGPELLIRYENEEAVDDSQLPKDRFSAERLKGVDSTLKIQPAELGDSAVYLCASSVTGVPTDTQYFGPGTRLTVL.

This chain uses TRBV19 with TRBJ1-4, with D hard to call. The CDR3 extends over 11 amino acids. Germline V gives CDR1 LNHDA, CDR2 SQIVND (reference sequence). Trimming pared 4 bases from V and 14 bases from J, leaving 11 bases between. The CDR3 spells CASSKDTLLFF. The CDR3 DNA reads as TGTGCCAGTAGTAAAGACACTCTGCTGTTTTTT.

This clone was recorded a few times. The identical CDR3 is also encoded by other nucleotide sequences in the sample. V and J are TRBV30 and TRBJ2-7; 11 positions match TRBD2. The germline V gene has CDR1 GTSNPN and CDR2 SVGIG (reference sequence). Trimming took 3 bases from V and 0 from J; bases not matched to a gene: 1. This CDR3 contains 14 residues. The CDR3 sequence is CAWRLAGGSYEQYF. The CDR3 nucleotides are TGTGCCTGGAGGCTAGCGGGAGGCTCCTACGAGCAGTACTTC.

The sample holds a few counts of this clone. The gene calls are TRBV7-9 and TRBJ2-5; TRBD1 matches at 9 bases. CDR3 size: 14 residues. The germline gives CDR1 SEHNR, CDR2 FQNEAQ (reference sequence). V shed 5 bases, J shed 5 bases, and the junction held 6 bases outside the gene matches. The CDR3 is CASSAAGQGETQYF. The CDR3 nucleotides are TGTGCCAGCAGCGCGGCCGGACAGGGGGAGACCCAGTACTTC.

The chain employs TRBV7-9 and TRBJ2-3; 9 bases line up with TRBD2. The length of the CDR3 is 15 residues. Looked up from germline, CDR1 is SEHNR and CDR2 is FQNEAQ (reference sequence). V was clipped by 2 bases and J by 6 bases; unmatched bases: 6. The CDR3 protein is CASSLSAGGVDTQYF. The CDR3 bases are TGTGCCAGCAGCTTATCGGCGGGAGGGGTGGATACGCAGTATTTT.